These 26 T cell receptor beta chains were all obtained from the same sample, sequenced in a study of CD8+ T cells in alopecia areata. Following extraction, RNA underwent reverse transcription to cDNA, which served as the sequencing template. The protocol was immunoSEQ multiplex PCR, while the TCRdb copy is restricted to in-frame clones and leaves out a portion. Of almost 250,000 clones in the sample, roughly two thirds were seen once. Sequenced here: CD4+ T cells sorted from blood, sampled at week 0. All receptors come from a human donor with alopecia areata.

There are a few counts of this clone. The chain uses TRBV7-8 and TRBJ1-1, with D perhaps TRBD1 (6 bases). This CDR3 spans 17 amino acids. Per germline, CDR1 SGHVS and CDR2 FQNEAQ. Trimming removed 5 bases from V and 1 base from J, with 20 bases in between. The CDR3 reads CASSQGQAERGNTEAFF. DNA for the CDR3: TGTGCCAGCAGCCAGGGGCAGGCCGAGCGGGGGAACACTGAAGCTTTCTTT. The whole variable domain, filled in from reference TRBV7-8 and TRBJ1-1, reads GAGVSQSPRYKVAKRGQDVALRCDPISGHVSLFWYQQALGQGPEFLTYFQNEAQLDKSGLPSDRFFAERPEGSVSTLKIQRTQQEDSAVYLCASSQGQAERGNTEAFFGQGTRLTVV.

The CDR3 spells CATSEGFVSYGYTF. The CDR3 DNA is TGTGCCACCAGCGAGGGGTTCGTCAGTTATGGCTACACCTTC. This rearrangement joins TRBV15 to TRBJ1-2, with a tentative D call TRBD1 (5 bases). V shed 5 bases and J shed 5 bases, with 15 bases lying between them. CDR3 size: 14 residues. Looked up from germline, CDR1 is LNHNV and CDR2 is YYDKDF (reference sequence).

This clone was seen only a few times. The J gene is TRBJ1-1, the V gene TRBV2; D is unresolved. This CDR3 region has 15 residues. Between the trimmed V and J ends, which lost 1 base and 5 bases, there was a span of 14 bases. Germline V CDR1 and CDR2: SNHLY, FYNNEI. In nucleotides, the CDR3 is TGTGCCAGCAGTGAAGTTGAGGAAGGGTCTACTGAAGCTTTCTTT. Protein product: CASSEVEEGSTEAFF.

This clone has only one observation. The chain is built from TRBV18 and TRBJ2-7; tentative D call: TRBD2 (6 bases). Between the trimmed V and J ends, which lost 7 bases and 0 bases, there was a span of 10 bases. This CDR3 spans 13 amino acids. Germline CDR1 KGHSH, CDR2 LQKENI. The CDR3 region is CASYRDSSYEQYF. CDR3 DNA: TGTGCCAGCTATCGGGACTCCTCCTACGAGCAGTACTTC. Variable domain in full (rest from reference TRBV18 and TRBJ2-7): NAGVMQNPRHLVRRRGQEARLRCSPMKGHSHVYWYRQLPEEGLKFMVYLQKENIIDESGMPKERFSAEFPKEGPSILRIQQVVRGDSAAYFCASYRDSSYEQYFGPGTRLTVT.

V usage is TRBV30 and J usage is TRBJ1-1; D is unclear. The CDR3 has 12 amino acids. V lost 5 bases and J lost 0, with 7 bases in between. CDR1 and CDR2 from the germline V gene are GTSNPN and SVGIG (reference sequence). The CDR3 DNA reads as TGTGCCTGGGCTGATTTGAACACTGAAGCTTTCTTT. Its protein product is CAWADLNTEAFF.

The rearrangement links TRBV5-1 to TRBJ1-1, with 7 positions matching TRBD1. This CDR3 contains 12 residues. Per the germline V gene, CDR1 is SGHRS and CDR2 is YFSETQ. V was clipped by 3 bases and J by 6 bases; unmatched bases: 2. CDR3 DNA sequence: TGCGCCAGCAGCTCCGGACAGGCTGAAGCTTTCTTT. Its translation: CASSSGQAEAFF.

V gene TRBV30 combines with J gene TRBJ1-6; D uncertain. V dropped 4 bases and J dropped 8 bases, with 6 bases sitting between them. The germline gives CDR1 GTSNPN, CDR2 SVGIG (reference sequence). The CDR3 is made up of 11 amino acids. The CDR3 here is CAWNRDSPLHF. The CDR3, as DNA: TGTGCCTGGAATAGAGATTCACCCCTCCACTTT. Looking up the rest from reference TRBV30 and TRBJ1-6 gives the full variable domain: SQTIHQWPATLVQPVGSPLSLECTVEGTSNPNLYWYRQAAGRGLQLLFYSVGIGQISSEVPQNLSASRPQDRQFILSSKKLLLSDSGFYLCAWNRDSPLHFGNGTRLTVT.

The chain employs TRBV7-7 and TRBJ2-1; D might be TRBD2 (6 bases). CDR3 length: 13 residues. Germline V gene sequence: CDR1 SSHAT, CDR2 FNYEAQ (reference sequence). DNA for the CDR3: TGTGCTAGCGGACCGATCTCCTACAATGAGCAGTTCTTC. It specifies CASGPISYNEQFF. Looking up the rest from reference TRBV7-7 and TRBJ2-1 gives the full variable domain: GAGVSQSPRYKVTKRGQDVTLRCDPISSHATLYWYQQALGQGPEFLTYFNYEAQPDKSGLPSDRFSAERPEGSISTLTIQRTEQRDSAMYRCASGPISYNEQFFGPGTRLTVL.

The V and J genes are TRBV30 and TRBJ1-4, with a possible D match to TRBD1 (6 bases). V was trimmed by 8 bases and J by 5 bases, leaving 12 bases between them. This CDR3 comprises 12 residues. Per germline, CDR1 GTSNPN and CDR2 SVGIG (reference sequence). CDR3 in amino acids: CAGHQGNEKLFF. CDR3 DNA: TGTGCCGGACATCAGGGGAATGAAAAACTGTTTTTT.

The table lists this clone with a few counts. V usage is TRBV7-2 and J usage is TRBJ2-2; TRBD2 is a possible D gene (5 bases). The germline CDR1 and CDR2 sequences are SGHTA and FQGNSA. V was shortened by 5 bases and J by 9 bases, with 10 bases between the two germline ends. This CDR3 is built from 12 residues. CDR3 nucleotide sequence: TGTGCCAGCAGCCCCGGAGGATGGGAGCTGTTTTTT. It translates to CASSPGGWELFF.

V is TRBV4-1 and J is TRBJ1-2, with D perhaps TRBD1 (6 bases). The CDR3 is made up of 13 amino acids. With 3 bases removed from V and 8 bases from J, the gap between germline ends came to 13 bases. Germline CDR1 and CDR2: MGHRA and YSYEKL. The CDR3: CASSQSGAWGYTF. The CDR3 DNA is TGCGCCAGCAGCCAGTCAGGGGCCTGGGGCTACACCTTC.

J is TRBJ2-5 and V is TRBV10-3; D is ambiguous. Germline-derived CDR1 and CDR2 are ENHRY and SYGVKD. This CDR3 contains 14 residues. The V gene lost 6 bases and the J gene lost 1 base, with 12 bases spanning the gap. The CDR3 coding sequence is TGTGCCATCAGCCGAGGTGGTGCCCAAGAGACCCAGTACTTC. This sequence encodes CAISRGGAQETQYF.

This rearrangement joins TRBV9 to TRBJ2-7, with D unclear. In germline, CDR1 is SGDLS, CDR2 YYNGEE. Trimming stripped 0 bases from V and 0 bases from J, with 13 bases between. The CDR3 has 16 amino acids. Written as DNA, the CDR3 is TGTGCCAGCAGCGTAGCTCACTCCTTGAGCTCCTACGAGCAGTACTTC. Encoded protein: CASSVAHSLSSYEQYF.

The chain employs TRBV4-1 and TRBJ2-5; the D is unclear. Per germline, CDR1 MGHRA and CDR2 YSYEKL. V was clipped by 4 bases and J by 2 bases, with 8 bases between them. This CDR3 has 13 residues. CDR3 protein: CASSLHAQETQYF. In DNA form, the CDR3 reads TGCGCCAGCAGCCTTCACGCACAAGAGACCCAGTACTTC.

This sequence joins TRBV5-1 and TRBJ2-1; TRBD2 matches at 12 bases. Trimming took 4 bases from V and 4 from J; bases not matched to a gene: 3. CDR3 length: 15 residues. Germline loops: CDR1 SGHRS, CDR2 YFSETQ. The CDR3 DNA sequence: TGCGCCAGCAGCGCTGGGACTAGCGGGTACAATGAGCAGTTCTTC. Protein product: CASSAGTSGYNEQFF.

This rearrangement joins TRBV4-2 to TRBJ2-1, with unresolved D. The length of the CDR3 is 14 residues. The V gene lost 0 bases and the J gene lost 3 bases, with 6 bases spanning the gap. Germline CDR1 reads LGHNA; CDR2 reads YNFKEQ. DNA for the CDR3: TGTGCCAGCAGCCAAGATATCAGCTACAATGAGCAGTTCTTC. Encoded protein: CASSQDISYNEQFF.

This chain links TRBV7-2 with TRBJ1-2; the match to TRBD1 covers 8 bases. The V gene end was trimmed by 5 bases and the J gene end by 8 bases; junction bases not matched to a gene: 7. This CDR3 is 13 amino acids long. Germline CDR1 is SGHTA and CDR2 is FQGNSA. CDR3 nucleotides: TGTGCCAGCAGCCAAAGACAGGGGAACGGCTACACCTTC. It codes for CASSQRQGNGYTF.

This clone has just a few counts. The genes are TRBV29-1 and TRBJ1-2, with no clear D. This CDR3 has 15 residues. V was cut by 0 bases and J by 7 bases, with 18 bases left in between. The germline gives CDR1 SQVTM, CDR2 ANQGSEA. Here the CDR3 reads CSVEDLGRGGGGYTF. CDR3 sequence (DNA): TGCAGCGTTGAAGATTTAGGACGGGGAGGCGGTGGCTACACCTTC.

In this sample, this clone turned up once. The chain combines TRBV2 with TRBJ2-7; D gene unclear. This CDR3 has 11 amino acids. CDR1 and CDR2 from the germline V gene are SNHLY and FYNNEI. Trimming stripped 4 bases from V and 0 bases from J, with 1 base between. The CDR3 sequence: CASSASYEQYF. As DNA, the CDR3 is TGTGCCAGCAGTGCCTCCTACGAGCAGTACTTC.

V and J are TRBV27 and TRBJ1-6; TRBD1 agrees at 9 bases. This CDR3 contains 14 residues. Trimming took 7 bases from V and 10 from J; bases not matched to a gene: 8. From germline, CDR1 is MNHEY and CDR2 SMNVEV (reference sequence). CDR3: CASTDGTGLSPLHF. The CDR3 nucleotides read TGTGCCAGCACTGATGGGACAGGGCTGTCACCCCTCCACTTT.

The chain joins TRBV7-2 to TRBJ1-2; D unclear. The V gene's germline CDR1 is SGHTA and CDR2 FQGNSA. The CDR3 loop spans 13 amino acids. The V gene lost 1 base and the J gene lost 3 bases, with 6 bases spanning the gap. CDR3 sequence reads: CASSLGSHYGYTF. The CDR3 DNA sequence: TGTGCCAGCAGCTTAGGCTCCCACTATGGCTACACCTTC.

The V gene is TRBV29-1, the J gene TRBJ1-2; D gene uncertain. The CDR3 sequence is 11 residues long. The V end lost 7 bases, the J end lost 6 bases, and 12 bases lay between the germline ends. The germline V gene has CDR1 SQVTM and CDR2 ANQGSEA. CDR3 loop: CSAVGEHGYTF. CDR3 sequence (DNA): TGCAGCGCCGTCGGGGAGCATGGCTACACCTTC. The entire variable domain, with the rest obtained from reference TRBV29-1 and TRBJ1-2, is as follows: SAVISQKPSRDICQRGTSLTIQCQVDSQVTMMFWYRQQPGQSLTLIATANQGSEATYESGFVIDKFPISRPNLTFSTLTVSNMSPEDSSIYLCSAVGEHGYTFGSGTRLTVV.

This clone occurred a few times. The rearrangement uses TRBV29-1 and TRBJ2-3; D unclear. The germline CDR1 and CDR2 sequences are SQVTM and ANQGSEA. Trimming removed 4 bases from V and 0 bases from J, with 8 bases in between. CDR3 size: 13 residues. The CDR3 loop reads CSVVPYSTDTQYF. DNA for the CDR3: TGCAGCGTTGTGCCCTATAGCACAGATACGCAGTATTTT.

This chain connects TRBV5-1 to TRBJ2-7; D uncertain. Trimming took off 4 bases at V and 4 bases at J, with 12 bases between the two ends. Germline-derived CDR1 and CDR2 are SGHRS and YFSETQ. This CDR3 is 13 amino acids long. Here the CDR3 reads CASSPGRGYEQYF. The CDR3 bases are TGCGCCAGCAGCCCGGGCCGTGGGTACGAGCAGTACTTC.

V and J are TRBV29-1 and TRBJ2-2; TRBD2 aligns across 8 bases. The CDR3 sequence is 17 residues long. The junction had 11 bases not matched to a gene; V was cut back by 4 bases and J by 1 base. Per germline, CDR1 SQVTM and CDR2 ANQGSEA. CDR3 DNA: TGCAGCGTTGTGGCCCGGGGGGGAGAAAAGAACACCGGGGAGCTGTTTTTT. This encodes CSVVARGGEKNTGELFF.

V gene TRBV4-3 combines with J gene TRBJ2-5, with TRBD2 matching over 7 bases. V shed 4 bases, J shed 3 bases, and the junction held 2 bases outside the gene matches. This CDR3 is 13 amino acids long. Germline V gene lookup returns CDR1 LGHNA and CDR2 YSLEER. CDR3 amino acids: CASSRSGEETQYF. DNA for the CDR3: TGCGCCAGCAGCCGAAGCGGGGAAGAGACCCAGTACTTC.